The source of this T cell receptor (beta chain) is a study of post-analysis software for immune sequencing data. Overall study context: Both relapsing-remitting and secondary progressive multiple sclerosis featured among the disease courses, as did progressive-relapsing multiple sclerosis.

Concerning this clonotype itself: Its antigen is unknown.

V lost 4 bases and J 4 bases, leaving 20 bases between the germline ends. This CDR3 has 17 residues. CDR1 is LGHDT and CDR2 is YNNKEL in the germline V gene (reference sequence). Findings and caveats of the study: Batch-mates among the samples co-clustered strongly by F measure. Relative to controls, patients had 4 or 5 TRBV segments at higher frequency, with TRBV5-6, TRBV5-1 and TRBV20-1 among these. Versus controls, multiple sclerosis patients showed significantly lower diversity (normalized Chao1).

Unique molecular identifiers had been added to the TCR beta cDNA libraries. The source material, about 0.95 to 10 million T cells, gave rise to 400,000 to 600,000 cDNA molecules. TCRdb redid the calling of the PCR reads with MiXCR, one entry per CDR3 protein. Of 650,000 to 900,000 distinct CDR3 sequences listed, under 60% are singletons. This receptor was identified in a girl aged 5-17 years with multiple sclerosis. The sequencing input was blood. V usage is TRBV3-1 and J usage is TRBJ2-1, with D hard to call. DNA of the CDR3: TGTGCCAGCAGCCCCCATGGAGCCACCCCCCTTTACAATGAGCAGTTCTTC. It codes for CASSPHGATPLYNEQFF.